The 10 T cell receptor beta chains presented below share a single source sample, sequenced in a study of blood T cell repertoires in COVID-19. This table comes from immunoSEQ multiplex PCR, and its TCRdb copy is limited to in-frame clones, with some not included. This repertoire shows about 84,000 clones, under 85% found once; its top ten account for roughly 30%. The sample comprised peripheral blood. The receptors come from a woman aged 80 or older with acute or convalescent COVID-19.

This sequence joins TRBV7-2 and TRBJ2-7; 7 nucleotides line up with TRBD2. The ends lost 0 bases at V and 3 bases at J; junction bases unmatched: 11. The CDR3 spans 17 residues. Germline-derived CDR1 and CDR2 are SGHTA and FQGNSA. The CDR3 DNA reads TGTGCCAGCAGCTTAGCGGCGGGCGCTAGCGGCCACTACGAGCAGTACTTC. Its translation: CASSLAAGASGHYEQYF.

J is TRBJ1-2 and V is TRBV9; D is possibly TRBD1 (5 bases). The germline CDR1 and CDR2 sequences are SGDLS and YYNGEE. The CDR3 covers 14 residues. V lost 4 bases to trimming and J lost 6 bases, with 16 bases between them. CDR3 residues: CASSTGGWANGYTF. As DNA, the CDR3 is TGTGCCAGCAGCACAGGCGGTTGGGCGAATGGCTACACCTTC.

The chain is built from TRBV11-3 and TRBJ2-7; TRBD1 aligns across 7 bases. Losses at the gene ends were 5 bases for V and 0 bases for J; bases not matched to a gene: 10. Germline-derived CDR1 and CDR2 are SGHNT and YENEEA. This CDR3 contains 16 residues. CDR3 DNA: TGTGCCAGCAGCACACCGCCGACAGGGAGCTCCTACGAGCAGTACTTC. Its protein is CASSTPPTGSSYEQYF.

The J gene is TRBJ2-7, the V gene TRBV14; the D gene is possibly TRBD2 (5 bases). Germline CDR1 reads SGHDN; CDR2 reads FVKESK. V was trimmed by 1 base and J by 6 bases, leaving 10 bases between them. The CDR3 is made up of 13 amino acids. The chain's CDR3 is CASSQARAGEQYF. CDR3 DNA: TGTGCCAGCAGCCAAGCCCGGGCGGGCGAGCAGTACTTC.

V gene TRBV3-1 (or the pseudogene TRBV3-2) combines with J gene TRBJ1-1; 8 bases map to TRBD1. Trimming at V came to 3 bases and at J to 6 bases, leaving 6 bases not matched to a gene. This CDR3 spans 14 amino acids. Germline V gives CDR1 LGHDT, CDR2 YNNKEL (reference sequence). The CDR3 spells CASSQTQGEAEAFF. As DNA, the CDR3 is TGTGCCAGCAGCCAGACACAGGGGGAAGCTGAAGCTTTCTTT.

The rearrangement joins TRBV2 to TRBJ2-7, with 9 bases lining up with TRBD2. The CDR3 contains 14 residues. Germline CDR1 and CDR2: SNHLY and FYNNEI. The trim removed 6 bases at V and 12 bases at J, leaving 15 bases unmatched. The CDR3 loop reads CASRVTGLAGWRYF. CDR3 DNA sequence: TGTGCCAGCAGGGTAACGGGACTAGCCGGATGGCGGTACTTC. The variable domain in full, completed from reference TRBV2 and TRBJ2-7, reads EPEVTQTPSHQVTQMGQEVILRCVPISNHLYFYWYRQILGQKVEFLVSFYNNEISEKSEIFDDQFSVERPDGSNFTLKIRSTKLEDSAMYFCASRVTGLAGWRYFGPGTRLTVT.

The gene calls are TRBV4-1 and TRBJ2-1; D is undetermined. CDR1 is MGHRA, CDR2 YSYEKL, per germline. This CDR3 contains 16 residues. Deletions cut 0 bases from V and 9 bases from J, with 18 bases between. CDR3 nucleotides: TGCGCCAGCAGCCAAGAGATAGGAGCTAGTTTTCTTGAGCAGTTCTTC. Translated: CASSQEIGASFLEQFF.

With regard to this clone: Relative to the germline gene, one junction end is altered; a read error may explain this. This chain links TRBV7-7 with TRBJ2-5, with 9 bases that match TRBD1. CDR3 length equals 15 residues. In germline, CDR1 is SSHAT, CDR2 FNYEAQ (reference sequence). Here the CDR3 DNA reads TGTGCTAGCAGCTTAGGACAGGGGTTTATGAAGACCCAGTACTTC. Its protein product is CASSLGQGFMKTQYF.

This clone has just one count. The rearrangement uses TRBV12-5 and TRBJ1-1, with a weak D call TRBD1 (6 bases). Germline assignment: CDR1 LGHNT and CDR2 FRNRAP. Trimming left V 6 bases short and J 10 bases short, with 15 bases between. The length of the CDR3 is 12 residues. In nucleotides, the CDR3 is TGTGCTAGTGGACAGCCAGGGGTGTCAGCTTTCTTT. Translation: CASGQPGVSAFF.

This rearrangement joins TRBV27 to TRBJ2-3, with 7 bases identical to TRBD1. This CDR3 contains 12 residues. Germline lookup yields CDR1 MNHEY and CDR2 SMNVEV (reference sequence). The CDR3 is CTTGTVTDTQYF. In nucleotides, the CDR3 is TGTACCACGGGGACAGTCACAGATACGCAGTATTTT.